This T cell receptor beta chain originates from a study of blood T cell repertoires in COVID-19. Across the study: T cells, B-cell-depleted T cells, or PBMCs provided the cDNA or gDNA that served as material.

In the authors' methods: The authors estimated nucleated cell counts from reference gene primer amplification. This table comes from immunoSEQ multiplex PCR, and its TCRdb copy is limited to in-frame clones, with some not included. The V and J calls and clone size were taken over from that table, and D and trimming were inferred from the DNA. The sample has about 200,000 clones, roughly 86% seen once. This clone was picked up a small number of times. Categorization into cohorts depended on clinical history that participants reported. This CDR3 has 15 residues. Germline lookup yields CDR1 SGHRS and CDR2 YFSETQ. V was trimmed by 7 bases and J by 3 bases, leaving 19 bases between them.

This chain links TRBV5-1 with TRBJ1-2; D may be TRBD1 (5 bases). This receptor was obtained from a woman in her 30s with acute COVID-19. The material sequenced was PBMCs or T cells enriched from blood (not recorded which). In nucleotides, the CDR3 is TGCGCCAGCGCCCCTTGGGGGGGAATCGACTATGGCTACACCTTC. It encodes CASAPWGGIDYGYTF. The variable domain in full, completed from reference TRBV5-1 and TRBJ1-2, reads KAGVTQTPRYLIKTRGQQVTLSCSPISGHRSVSWYQQTPGQGLQFLFEYFSETQRNKGNFPGRFSGRQFSNSRSEMNVSTLELGDSALYLCASAPWGGIDYGYTFGSGTRLTVV.